This T cell receptor beta chain is drawn from a study of blood T cell repertoires in COVID-19. At the level of the study: The United States, Italy and Spain supplied acute and convalescent COVID-19 samples. Sources were T cells, B-cell-depleted T cells, or PBMCs; the material itself was cDNA or gDNA.

This clone was recorded a few times. In the original processing: Reference gene primers were amplified, and this amplification served to estimate nucleated cell counts. Repertoires were generated with immunoSEQ multiplex PCR, while TCRdb's copy carries only in-frame clones and drops some. V and J calls and clone size are copied from that table; D and trimming were computed from the DNA. This sample carries fewer than 85,000 clones, 87% of them seen once, and the ten largest clones take 8% to 9.5%. Deletions cut 4 bases from V and 5 bases from J, with 12 bases between. Germline V gene sequence: CDR1 ENHRY, CDR2 SYGVKD. The CDR3 covers 14 residues.

This chain uses TRBV10-3 with TRBJ1-5; D unclear. The sample comprised peripheral blood. This clonotype originated in a man aged 45 to 65 with active COVID-19. The CDR3 DNA sequence: TGTGCCATCAGTGGGGGAGGCGTCGATCAGCCCCAGCATTTT. Amino acid sequence: CAISGGGVDQPQHF.